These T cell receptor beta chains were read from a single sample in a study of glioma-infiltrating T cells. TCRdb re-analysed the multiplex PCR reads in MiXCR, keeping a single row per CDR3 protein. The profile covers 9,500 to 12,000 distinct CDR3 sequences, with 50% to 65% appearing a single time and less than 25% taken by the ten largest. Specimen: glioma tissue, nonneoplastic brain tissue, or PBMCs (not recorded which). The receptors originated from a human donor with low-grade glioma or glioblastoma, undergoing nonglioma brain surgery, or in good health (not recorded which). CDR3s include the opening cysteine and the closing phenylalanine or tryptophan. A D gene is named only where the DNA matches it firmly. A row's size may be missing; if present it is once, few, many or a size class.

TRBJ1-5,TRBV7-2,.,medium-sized,CASSLVANKPQHF
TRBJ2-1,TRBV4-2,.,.,CASSQFKGRSNNERFF
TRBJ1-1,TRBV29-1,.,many,CSVDPGVNTEAFF
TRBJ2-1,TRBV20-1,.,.,CSARVSYNEQLF
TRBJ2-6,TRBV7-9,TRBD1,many,CASSPTGSGANVLTF
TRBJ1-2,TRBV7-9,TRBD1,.,CASSQDRFLYGHTF
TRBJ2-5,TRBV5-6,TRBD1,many,CASSLARGQRKETQYF
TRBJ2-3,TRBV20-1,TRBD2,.,CSARDQTSGDRDTKYF
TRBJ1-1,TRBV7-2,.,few,CARSRQSPSGTGAFF
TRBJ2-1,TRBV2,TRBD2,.,CASSEAGLEGAEQFF
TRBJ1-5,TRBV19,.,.,CAGREEGGTRQPQHF
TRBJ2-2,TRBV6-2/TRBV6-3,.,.,CASGTRAVDTGELFF
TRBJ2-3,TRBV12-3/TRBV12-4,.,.,CASSPGTRGLIKDTQYF
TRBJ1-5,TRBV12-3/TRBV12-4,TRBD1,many,CASSSDRNRQPQHF
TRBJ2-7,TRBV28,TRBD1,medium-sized,CASSIMPSTGYEQYF
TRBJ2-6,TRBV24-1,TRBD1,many,CATSDARQGQGANVLTF
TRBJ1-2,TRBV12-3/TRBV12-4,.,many,CASSLKGRAWNYGYTF
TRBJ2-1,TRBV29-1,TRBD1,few,CSGGQRDNEQFF
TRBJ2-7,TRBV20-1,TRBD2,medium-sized,CSARGTSGRPAYEQYF